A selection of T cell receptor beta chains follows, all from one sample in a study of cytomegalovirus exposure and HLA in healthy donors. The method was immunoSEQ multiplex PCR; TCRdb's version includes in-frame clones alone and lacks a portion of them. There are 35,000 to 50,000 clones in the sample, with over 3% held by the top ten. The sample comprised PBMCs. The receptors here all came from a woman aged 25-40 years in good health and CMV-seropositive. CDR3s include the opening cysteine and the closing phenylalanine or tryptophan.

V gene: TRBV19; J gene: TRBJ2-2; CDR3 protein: CAGRLETGELFF
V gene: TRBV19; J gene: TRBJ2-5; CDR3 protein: CASRTTSYQETQYF
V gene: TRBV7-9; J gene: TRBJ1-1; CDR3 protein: CASSHTEPNTEAFF
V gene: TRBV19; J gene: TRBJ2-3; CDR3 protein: CASSGTGASTDTQYF
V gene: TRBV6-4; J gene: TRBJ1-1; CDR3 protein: CASSVQVGTEAFF
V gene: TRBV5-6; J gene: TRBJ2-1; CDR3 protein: CASSPKGGVPRSSYNEQFF
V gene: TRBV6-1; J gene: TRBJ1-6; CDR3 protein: CASSNRDRGHAPLHF
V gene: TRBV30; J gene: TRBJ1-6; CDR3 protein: CAWRRDRGSAPLHF
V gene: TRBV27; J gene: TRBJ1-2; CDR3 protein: CASSPNRAYGYTF
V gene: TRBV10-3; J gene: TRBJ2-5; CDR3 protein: CAISGPTSARETQYF
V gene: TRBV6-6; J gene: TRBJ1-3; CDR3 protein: CASRGSGRNTIYF
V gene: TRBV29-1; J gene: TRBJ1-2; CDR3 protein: CSVGDRDSGGYTF
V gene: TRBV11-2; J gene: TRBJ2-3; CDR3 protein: CASSLTSGTDTQYF
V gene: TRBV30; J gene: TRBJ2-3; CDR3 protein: CAWTIRDTQYF
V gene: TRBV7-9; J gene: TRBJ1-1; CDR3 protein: CDPSPNGRRGAAPPEAFF
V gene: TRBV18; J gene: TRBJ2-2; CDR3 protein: CASSPMIAGVNTGELFF
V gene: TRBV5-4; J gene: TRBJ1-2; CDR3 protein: CASSRGTGYGYTF
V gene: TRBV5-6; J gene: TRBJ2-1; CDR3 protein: CASSLRDRGGDEQFF
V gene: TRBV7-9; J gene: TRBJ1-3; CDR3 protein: CASEKSGSGNTIYF
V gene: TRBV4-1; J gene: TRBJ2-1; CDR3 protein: CASSQDLTGFEQFF
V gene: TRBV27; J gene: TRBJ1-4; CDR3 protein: CASSFSPGQGAAATNEKLFF
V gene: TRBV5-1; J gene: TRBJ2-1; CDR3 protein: CASSLEGLGYNEQFF
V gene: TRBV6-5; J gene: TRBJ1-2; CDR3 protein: CASSYGGGTNYGYTF
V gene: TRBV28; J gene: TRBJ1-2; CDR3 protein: CASSLLAGTAYGYTF
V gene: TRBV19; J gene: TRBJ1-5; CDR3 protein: CASSEQGPLGNQPQHF